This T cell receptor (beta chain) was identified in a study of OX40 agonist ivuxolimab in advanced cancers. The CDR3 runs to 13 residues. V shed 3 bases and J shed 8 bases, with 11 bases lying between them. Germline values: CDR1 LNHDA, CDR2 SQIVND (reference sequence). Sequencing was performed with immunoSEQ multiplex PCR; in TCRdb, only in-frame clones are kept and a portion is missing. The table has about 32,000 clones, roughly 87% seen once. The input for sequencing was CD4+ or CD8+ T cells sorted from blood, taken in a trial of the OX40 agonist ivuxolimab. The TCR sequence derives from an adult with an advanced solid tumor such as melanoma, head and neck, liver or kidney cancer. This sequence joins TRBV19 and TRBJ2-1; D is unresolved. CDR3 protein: CASSIAFLHEQFF. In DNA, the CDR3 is TGTGCCAGTAGTATCGCCTTTCTACATGAGCAGTTCTTC.